This entry is about one TCR beta chain. This sample is drawn from a study of blood T cell repertoires in COVID-19. Looking at the study overall: The United States, Italy and Spain supplied acute and convalescent COVID-19 samples. Nucleic acid was either cDNA or gDNA, and it came from T cells, B-cell-depleted T cells, or PBMCs.

In the study's own analysis: Researchers report that nucleated cell counts were estimated from reference gene primer amplification. The data were produced by immunoSEQ multiplex PCR, yet TCRdb's version contains in-frame clones alone and is incomplete. The DNA gave D and trimming, while V, J and clone size come from that table. The data hold under 250,000 clones, with about 83% observed a single time. Specimen: peripheral blood. This receptor was taken from a human donor in a cohort sampled during active COVID-19.

The CDR3 nucleotides are TGCGCCAGCAGCCGCCTCGGGAACTATGGCTACACCTTC. Protein product: CASSRLGNYGYTF. V is TRBV4-1 and J is TRBJ1-2; D call uncertain. The CDR3 consists of 13 residues. The V gene's germline CDR1 is MGHRA and CDR2 YSYEKL. Trimming cost V 4 bases and J 2 bases, with 8 bases left between them.